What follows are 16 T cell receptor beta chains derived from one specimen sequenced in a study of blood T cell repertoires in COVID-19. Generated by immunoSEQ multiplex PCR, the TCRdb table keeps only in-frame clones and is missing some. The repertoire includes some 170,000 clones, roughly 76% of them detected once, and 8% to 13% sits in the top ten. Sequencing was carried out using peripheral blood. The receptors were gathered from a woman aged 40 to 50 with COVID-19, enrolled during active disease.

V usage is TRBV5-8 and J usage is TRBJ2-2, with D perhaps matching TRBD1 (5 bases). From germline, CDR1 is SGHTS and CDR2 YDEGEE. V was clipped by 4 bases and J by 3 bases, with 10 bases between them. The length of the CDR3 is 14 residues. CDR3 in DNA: TGTGCCAGCAGCACGGACATTTACACCGGGGAGCTGTTTTTT. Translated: CASSTDIYTGELFF.

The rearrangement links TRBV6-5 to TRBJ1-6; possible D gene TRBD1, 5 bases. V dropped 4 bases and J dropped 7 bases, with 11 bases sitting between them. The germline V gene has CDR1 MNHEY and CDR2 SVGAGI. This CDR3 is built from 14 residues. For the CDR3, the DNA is TGTGCCAGCAGTTCGGGACTGCTCAATTCACCCCTCCACTTT. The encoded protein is CASSSGLLNSPLHF.

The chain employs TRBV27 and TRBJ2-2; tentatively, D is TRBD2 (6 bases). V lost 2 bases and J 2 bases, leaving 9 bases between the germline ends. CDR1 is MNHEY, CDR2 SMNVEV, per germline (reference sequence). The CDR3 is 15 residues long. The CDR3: CASSLTLANTGELFF. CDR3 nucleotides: TGTGCCAGCAGTTTAACACTAGCCAACACCGGGGAGCTGTTTTTT.

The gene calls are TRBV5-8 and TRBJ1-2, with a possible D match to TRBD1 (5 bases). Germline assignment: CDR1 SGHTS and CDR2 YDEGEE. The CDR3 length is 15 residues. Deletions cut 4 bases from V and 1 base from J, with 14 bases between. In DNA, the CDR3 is TGTGCCAGCAGCCCCAGGGATTTGATTAACTATGGCTACACCTTC. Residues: CASSPRDLINYGYTF.

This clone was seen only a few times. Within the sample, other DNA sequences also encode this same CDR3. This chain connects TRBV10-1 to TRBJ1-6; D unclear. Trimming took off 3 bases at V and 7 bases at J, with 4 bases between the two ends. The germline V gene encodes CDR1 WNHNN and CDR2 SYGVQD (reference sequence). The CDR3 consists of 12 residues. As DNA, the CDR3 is TGCGCCAGCAGTGACCCGAATTCACCCCTCCACTTT. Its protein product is CASSDPNSPLHF.

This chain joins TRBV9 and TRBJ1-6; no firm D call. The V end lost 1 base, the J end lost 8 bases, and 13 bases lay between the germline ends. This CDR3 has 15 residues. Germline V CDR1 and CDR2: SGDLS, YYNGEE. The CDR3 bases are TGTGCCAGCAGCGTAAGTCCTGGGAGGGATTCACCCCTCCACTTT. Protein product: CASSVSPGRDSPLHF.

The CDR3 bases are TGTGCCAGTAGCGGCCTAGCGGGCAATGAGCAGTTCTTC. Amino acids: CASSGLAGNEQFF. V and J are TRBV19 and TRBJ2-1, with TRBD2 identical over 8 bases. Germline CDR1 reads LNHDA; CDR2 reads SQIVND (reference sequence). V was pared by 6 bases and J by 6 bases, with 4 bases of the junction left unmatched. The CDR3 contains 13 residues.

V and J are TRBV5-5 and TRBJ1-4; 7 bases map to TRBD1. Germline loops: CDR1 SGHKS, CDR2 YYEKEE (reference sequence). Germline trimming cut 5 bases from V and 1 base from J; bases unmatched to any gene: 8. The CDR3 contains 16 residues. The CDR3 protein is CASSFHDRETNEKLFF. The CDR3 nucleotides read TGTGCCAGCAGTTTCCATGACAGGGAAACTAATGAAAAACTGTTTTTT.

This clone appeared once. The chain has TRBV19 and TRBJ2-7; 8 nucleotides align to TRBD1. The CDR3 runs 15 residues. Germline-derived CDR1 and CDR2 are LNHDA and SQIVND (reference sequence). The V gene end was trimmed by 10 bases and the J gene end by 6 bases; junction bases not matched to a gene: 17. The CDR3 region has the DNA TGTGCCATATCCCCCCGGGTTGGACAGGGTTTCGAGCAGTACTTC. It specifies CAISPRVGQGFEQYF.

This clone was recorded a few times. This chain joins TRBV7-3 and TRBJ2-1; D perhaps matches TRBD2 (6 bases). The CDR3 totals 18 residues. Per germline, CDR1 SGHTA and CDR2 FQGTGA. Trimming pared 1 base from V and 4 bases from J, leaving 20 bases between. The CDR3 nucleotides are TGTGCCAGCAGCTTAAACCCCGTGGGTGGCGGGGCTTACAATGAGCAGTTCTTC. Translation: CASSLNPVGGGAYNEQFF.

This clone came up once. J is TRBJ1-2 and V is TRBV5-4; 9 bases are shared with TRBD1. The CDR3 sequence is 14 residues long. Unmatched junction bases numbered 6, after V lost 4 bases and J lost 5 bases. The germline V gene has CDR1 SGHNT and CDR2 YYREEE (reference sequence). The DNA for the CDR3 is TGTGCCAGCAGCCGTCCCGGGACAGGGTATGGCTACACCTTC. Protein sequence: CASSRPGTGYGYTF.

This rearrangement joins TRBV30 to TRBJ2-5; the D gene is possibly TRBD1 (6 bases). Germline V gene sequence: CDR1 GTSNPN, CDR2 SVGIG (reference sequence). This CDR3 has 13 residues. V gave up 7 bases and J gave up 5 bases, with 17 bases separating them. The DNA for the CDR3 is TGTGCCTCCAATACAGGGAGTAGGGAGACCCAGTACTTC. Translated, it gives CASNTGSRETQYF. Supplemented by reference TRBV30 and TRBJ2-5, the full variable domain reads SQTIHQWPATLVQPVGSPLSLECTVEGTSNPNLYWYRQAAGRGLQLLFYSVGIGQISSEVPQNLSASRPQDRQFILSSKKLLLSDSGFYLCASNTGSRETQYFGPGTRLLVL.

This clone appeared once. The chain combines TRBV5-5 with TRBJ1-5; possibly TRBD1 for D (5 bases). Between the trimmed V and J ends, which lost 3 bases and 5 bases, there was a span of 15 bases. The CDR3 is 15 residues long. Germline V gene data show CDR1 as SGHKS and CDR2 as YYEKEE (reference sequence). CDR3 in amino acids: CASSSGVTDHQPQHF. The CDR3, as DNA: TGTGCCAGCAGCTCGGGGGTAACCGACCATCAGCCCCAGCATTTT.

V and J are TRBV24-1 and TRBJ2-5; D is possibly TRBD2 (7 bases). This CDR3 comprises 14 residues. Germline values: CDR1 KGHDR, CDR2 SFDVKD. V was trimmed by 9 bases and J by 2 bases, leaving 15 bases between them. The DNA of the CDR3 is TGTGCCACCCGCGCGGGGGCGGAACAAGAGACCCAGTACTTC. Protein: CATRAGAEQETQYF.

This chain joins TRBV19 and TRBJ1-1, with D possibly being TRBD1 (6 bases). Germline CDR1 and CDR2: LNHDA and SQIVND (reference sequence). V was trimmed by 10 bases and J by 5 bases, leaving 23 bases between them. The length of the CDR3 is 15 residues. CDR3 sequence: CATSIPTGLGTEAFF. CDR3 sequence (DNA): TGTGCCACCAGTATCCCAACAGGGCTGGGGACTGAAGCTTTCTTT.

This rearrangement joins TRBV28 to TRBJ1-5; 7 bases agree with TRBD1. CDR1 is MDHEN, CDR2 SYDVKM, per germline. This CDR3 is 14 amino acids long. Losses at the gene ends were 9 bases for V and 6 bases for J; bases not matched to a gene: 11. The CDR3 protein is CASINRGIIQPQHF. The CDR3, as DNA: TGTGCCAGTATTAACAGGGGAATAATTCAGCCCCAGCATTTT.